The 30 T cell receptor beta chains below all came from one sample that was sequenced in a study of naive and memory T cell subsets. Four PCR rounds used nested alpha and beta constant region primers plus the SP2 primer. TCRdb ran MiXCR on the 5' RACE reads and lists one entry per CDR3 protein. The table records 50,000 to 60,000 distinct CDR3 sequences, about 7.1% of them present only once. An oligonucleotide containing a UMI was ligated to the 3' end of TCR cDNA. These receptors were taken from a female donor in good health.

The chain recombines TRBV12-3 or TRBV12-4 with TRBJ2-7; D remains unclear. Between the trimmed V and J ends, which lost 6 bases and 0 bases, there was a span of 9 bases. This CDR3 has 13 residues. The CDR3 sequence: CASRNGFSYEQYF. CDR3 nucleotides: TGTGCCAGCAGGAACGGGTTCTCCTACGAGCAGTACTTC.

This clonotype has only a few counts. This chain connects TRBV7-2 to TRBJ1-4; TRBD1 matches 9 bases. The V gene end was trimmed by 9 bases and the J gene end by 6 bases; junction bases not matched to a gene: 2. The CDR3 is made up of 12 amino acids. CDR1 SGHTA and CDR2 FQGNSA come from the germline V gene. The CDR3 DNA sequence: TGTGCCAGTCGGACAGGGGATGAAAAACTGTTTTTT. Its protein is CASRTGDEKLFF.

The chain couples TRBV2 to TRBJ2-3, with TRBD2 as a possible D gene (5 bases). The CDR3 totals 14 residues. Germline V gives CDR1 SNHLY, CDR2 FYNNEI. V gave up 7 bases and J gave up 8 bases, with 19 bases separating them. Here the CDR3 DNA reads TGTGCCAGCACCCGGACTGTCACGTCGGGTACGCAGTATTTT. It yields the protein CASTRTVTSGTQYF.

The chain is built from TRBV30 and TRBJ1-5; D gene uncertain. CDR3 length: 13 residues. V dropped 2 bases and J dropped 4 bases, with 9 bases sitting between them. The V gene's germline CDR1 is GTSNPN and CDR2 SVGIG (reference sequence). DNA of the CDR3: TGTGCCTGGAGTTACGGCAGAAATCAGCCCCAGCATTTT. Its translation is CAWSYGRNQPQHF.

Of note for this clonotype: A clone one base away is much larger, so this may be a read error. The rearrangement joins TRBV6-5 to TRBJ2-5; D is possibly TRBD1 or TRBD2 (5 bases each). The germline V gene has CDR1 MNHEY and CDR2 SVGAGI. The CDR3 runs 17 residues. CDR3 sequence (DNA): TGTGCCAGCGGTTACACTCTTCCGGGACGGTGGCAAGAGACCCAGTACTTC. It specifies CASGYTLPGRWQETQYF.

This clonotype came up many times. The chain employs TRBV27 and TRBJ1-2; 9 nucleotides agree with TRBD1. CDR3 length equals 15 residues. Germline V gene data show CDR1 as MNHEY and CDR2 as SMNVEV (reference sequence). V lost 4 bases and J lost 6; bases outside the gene matches: 9. The CDR3 nucleotides read TGTGCCAGCAGTTGGAACAGGGGGCCCCCTGATGGCTACACCTTC. Amino acid sequence: CASSWNRGPPDGYTF.

Remarks on this clonotype: This may be a read error: a much more frequent sequence differs by one nucleotide. This rearrangement joins TRBV29-1 to TRBJ2-1; D is unresolved. CDR1 SQVTM and CDR2 ANQGSEA come from the germline V gene. The CDR3 length is 11 residues. This CDR3 is CSVFRYNVQFF. CDR3 sequence (DNA): TGCAGCGTTTTCAGATACAATGTGCAGTTCTTC.

This clonotype was observed a handful of times. The chain carries TRBV2 and TRBJ1-2, with TRBD1 matching 10 bases. The J segment lost 3 bases and the V segment lost 6 bases, leaving 7 bases of the junction unmatched. The CDR3 extends over 15 amino acids. Germline loops: CDR1 SNHLY, CDR2 FYNNEI. The CDR3 sequence is CASSPSGTGDYGYTF. The CDR3 bases are TGTGCCAGCAGCCCCTCCGGGACAGGGGACTATGGCTACACCTTC. Full variable domain (outside the CDR3, taken from reference TRBV2 and TRBJ1-2): EPEVTQTPSHQVTQMGQEVILRCVPISNHLYFYWYRQILGQKVEFLVSFYNNEISEKSEIFDDQFSVERPDGSNFTLKIRSTKLEDSAMYFCASSPSGTGDYGYTFGSGTRLTVV.

This clonotype was seen ten or more times. V is TRBV6-2 or TRBV6-3 and J is TRBJ2-6; no clear D. Germline values: CDR1 MNHEY, CDR2 SVGEGT. V gave up 4 bases and J gave up 0 bases, with 13 bases separating them. The CDR3 consists of 17 residues. CDR3 in DNA: TGTGCCAGCAGTTCCCAGATTCCCATCTCTGGGGCCAACGTCCTGACTTTC. Protein: CASSSQIPISGANVLTF.

This clonotype was seen more than once but under ten times. The chain has TRBV4-2 and TRBJ2-5; maybe TRBD2 (6 bases). Trimming removed 0 bases at V and 5 bases at J, with 16 bases between. The CDR3 is 16 amino acids. Germline V lookup: CDR1 LGHNA, CDR2 YNFKEQ. CDR3 protein: CASSQDGDSWRETQYF. As DNA, the CDR3 is TGTGCCAGCAGCCAAGATGGGGACTCCTGGCGGGAGACCCAGTACTTC.

Many counts were recorded for this clonotype. The rearrangement joins TRBV7-9 to TRBJ1-4; D unclear. The CDR3 totals 15 residues. Germline V CDR1 and CDR2: SEHNR, FQNEAQ (reference sequence). V was cut by 1 base and J by 8 bases, with 14 bases left in between. The CDR3: CASSLGAGAFEKLFF. In nucleotides, the CDR3 is TGTGCCAGCAGCTTAGGGGCAGGCGCATTCGAAAAACTGTTTTTT.

This clonotype was observed many times. The chain has TRBV9 and TRBJ2-1; the match to TRBD2 covers 10 bases. Germline CDR1 is SGDLS and CDR2 is YYNGEE. CDR3 size: 15 residues. Losses at the gene ends were 6 bases for V and 0 bases for J; bases not matched to a gene: 3. CDR3 loop: CASIRTSGSYNEQFF. CDR3 coding DNA: TGTGCCAGCATTCGGACTAGCGGCTCCTACAATGAGCAGTTCTTC.

V usage is TRBV14 and J usage is TRBJ1-1; the D is unclear. CDR1 is SGHDN, CDR2 FVKESK, per germline. The length of the CDR3 is 17 residues. Trimming took 0 bases from V and 3 from J, leaving 17 bases between them. The CDR3 coding sequence is TGTGCCAGCAGCCAAGATCAGTCTCTTCCGTGGGACACTGAAGCTTTCTTT. Translated: CASSQDQSLPWDTEAFF.

This clonotype was counted ten times or more. The chain links TRBV29-1 to TRBJ1-4; D not resolved. V gave up 4 bases and J gave up 3 bases, with 6 bases separating them. Germline V gene sequence: CDR1 SQVTM, CDR2 ANQGSEA. CDR3 size: 12 residues. CDR3 in amino acids: CSVGGPNEKLFF. The CDR3 nucleotides are TGCAGCGTTGGAGGTCCTAATGAAAAACTGTTTTTT.

This clonotype is deemed medium-sized. The V and J genes are TRBV4-3 and TRBJ1-3, with D tentatively TRBD1 (5 bases). Germline CDR1 is LGHNA and CDR2 is YSLEER. The CDR3 covers 15 residues. Trimming took 4 bases from V and 0 from J, leaving 10 bases between them. The CDR3 DNA follows: TGCGCCAGCAGCCGAGGGGTCCTCTCTGGAAACACCATATATTTT. It specifies CASSRGVLSGNTIYF.

This clonotype has only a few counts. The rearrangement joins TRBV5-1 to TRBJ1-2, with D possibly TRBD1 on 5 matching bases. This CDR3 region has 13 residues. The V gene lost 3 bases and the J gene lost 13 bases, with 19 bases spanning the gap. Germline V lookup: CDR1 SGHRS, CDR2 YFSETQ. CDR3 in amino acids: CASSSTRDEGSTF. The CDR3 nucleotides are TGCGCCAGCAGCTCAACCCGGGACGAGGGATCCACCTTC.

This clonotype has only a few counts. The chain has TRBV20-1 and TRBJ1-6; no clear D gene. V shed 4 bases and J shed 12 bases, with 13 bases lying between them. The CDR3 contains 12 residues. Germline V gene data show CDR1 as DFQATT and CDR2 as SNEGSKA (reference sequence). In nucleotides, the CDR3 is TGCAGTGCTATTGGGTTACGTCTACCCCTCCACTTT. Translated, it gives CSAIGLRLPLHF.

This clonotype was found many times. The chain has TRBV2 and TRBJ1-2, with D hard to call. The V and J ends lost 2 bases and 4 bases respectively, with 11 bases between them. There are 14 residues in the CDR3. Germline V gene data show CDR1 as SNHLY and CDR2 as FYNNEI. Here the CDR3 DNA reads TGTGCCAGCAGTGAAATACCGGGTATCTATGGCTACACCTTC. This gives the protein CASSEIPGIYGYTF.

The chain couples TRBV6-2 or TRBV6-3 to TRBJ1-6; TRBD1 agrees at 9 bases. J was trimmed by 1 base and V by 5 bases; bases with no gene match: 12. Germline V CDR1 and CDR2: MNHEY, SVGEGT. This CDR3 contains 19 residues. CDR3 in DNA: TGTGCCAGCAGTACCTATCGGGACAGGGTCGGATCCTATAATTCACCCCTCCACTTT. This codes for CASSTYRDRVGSYNSPLHF.

This clonotype was seen at least ten times. The CDR3 region has the DNA TGCAGCGTAAAGGACAGGGGAGGTTACGAGCAGTACTTC. Amino acid sequence: CSVKDRGGYEQYF. V and J are TRBV29-1 and TRBJ2-7, with 9 bases fitting TRBD1. Germline V gene lookup returns CDR1 SQVTM and CDR2 ANQGSEA. V was pared by 6 bases and J by 4 bases, with 7 bases of the junction left unmatched. This CDR3 is 13 amino acids long.

This clonotype was observed a handful of times. The chain links TRBV6-5 to TRBJ1-2; the D is unclear. V lost 7 bases, J lost 2 bases, and 11 bases lay in between. Germline CDR1 and CDR2: MNHEY and SVGAGI. The CDR3 is 13 residues long. DNA for the CDR3: TGTGCCAGCAAATTGACGGGGAACTATGGCTACACCTTC. As protein: CASKLTGNYGYTF.

Comment on this clonotype: It may be a read error: a sequence one base away is much more abundant. The chain joins TRBV20-1 to TRBJ1-1; D not certain. CDR3 length: 14 residues. Germline values: CDR1 DFQATT, CDR2 SNEGSKA (reference sequence). The germline V and J ends were trimmed by 3 bases and 6 bases, with 17 bases remaining between them. The CDR3 bases are TGCAGTGCTAGGCCCCAATCACGTTCCGCTGAAGCTTTCTTT. It translates to CSARPQSRSAEAFF.

The chain recombines TRBV2 with TRBJ2-7, with 10 nucleotides matching TRBD1. Trimming cost V 6 bases and J 1 base; bases outside gene matches: 3. CDR3 size: 14 residues. Germline V gene lookup returns CDR1 SNHLY and CDR2 FYNNEI. CDR3: CASRWTGGSYEQYF. The CDR3 bases are TGTGCCAGCAGATGGACAGGGGGTTCCTACGAGCAGTACTTC.

This clonotype was picked up many times. The V call is TRBV20-1, the J call TRBJ2-1; weak D call: TRBD2 (6 bases). Germline assignment: CDR1 DFQATT and CDR2 SNEGSKA (reference sequence). CDR3 length: 19 amino acids. Trimming removed 0 bases from V and 2 bases from J, with 23 bases in between. This CDR3 reads CSARDLNGLEGQPYNEQFF. The CDR3 nucleotides read TGCAGTGCTAGAGATCTCAACGGGTTGGAGGGCCAGCCCTACAATGAGCAGTTCTTC.

This clonotype appeared a few times. Here the CDR3 DNA reads TGTGCCAGCAGTGCACAGGGGTACGAGCAGTACTTC. It yields the protein CASSAQGYEQYF. The chain links TRBV6-1 to TRBJ2-7; TRBD1 matches at 7 bases. Per the germline V gene, CDR1 is MNHNS and CDR2 is SASEGT. The CDR3 consists of 12 residues. Unmatched junction bases numbered 1, after V lost 4 bases and J lost 4 bases.

This chain joins TRBV7-2 and TRBJ2-7; TRBD2 might be the D (5 bases). The CDR3 runs to 15 residues. Germline V gene data show CDR1 as SGHTA and CDR2 as FQGNSA. The germline V and J ends were trimmed by 5 bases and 3 bases, with 17 bases remaining between them. CDR3 sequence (DNA): TGTGCCAGCAGCCCCGCCCGCGGGTTGGGCTACGAGCAGTACTTC. Translation gives CASSPARGLGYEQYF.

Points on this clonotype: The missing conserved phenylalanine or tryptophan at the end of this CDR3 makes a read error likely. The CDR3 sequence: CASSRDRGEKLFS. CDR3 DNA: TGTGCCAGCAGCCGGGACAGGGGGGAAAAACTGTTTTCT. V and J are TRBV7-8 and TRBJ1-4; 11 positions match TRBD1. Per the germline V gene, CDR1 is SGHVS and CDR2 is FQNEAQ. Losses at the gene ends were 5 bases for V and 8 bases for J; bases not matched to a gene: 1. The CDR3 is made up of 13 amino acids.

This clonotype has at least ten counts. This sequence joins TRBV6-1 and TRBJ1-6; D unclear. Trimming took off 3 bases at V and 7 bases at J, with 10 bases between the two ends. Germline V lookup: CDR1 MNHNS, CDR2 SASEGT. The CDR3 extends over 14 amino acids. For the CDR3, the DNA is TGTGCCAGCAGTGATCAACATCGGAATTCACCCCTCCACTTT. Translating gives CASSDQHRNSPLHF.

In its sample, this clonotype was seen a few times. The chain uses TRBV18 and TRBJ2-1; 11 nucleotides agree with TRBD1. Germline CDR1 is KGHSH and CDR2 is LQKENI. The length of the CDR3 is 14 residues. Unmatched junction bases numbered 3, after V lost 4 bases and J lost 7 bases. The CDR3 loop is CASSLGQGVNEQFF. The DNA of the CDR3 is TGTGCCAGCTCACTGGGACAGGGGGTGAATGAGCAGTTCTTC.

The gene calls are TRBV4-1 and TRBJ2-5; D not certain. The CDR3 extends over 14 amino acids. Trimming took off 3 bases at V and 5 bases at J, with 13 bases between the two ends. Germline assignment: CDR1 MGHRA and CDR2 YSYEKL. CDR3 DNA: TGCGCCAGCAGCCACCATGGCCCAGCGGAGACCCAGTACTTC. It encodes CASSHHGPAETQYF.